Below, 17 T cell receptor beta chains from the same sample are listed, as sequenced in a study of CD8+ T cells in alopecia areata. The sequencing template was cDNA reverse transcribed from extracted RNA. TCRdb's copy holds only in-frame clones and misses some; the assay was immunoSEQ multiplex PCR. Among around 270,000 clones listed, 58% were seen once. Sample treatment: oral pan-JAK inhibitor, 5-10 mg twice daily. The material sequenced was CD4+ T cells sorted from blood, taken at week 24, from a patient treated with tofacitinib. These receptors were taken from a human donor with alopecia areata.

The rearrangement links TRBV30 to TRBJ2-7; no definite D call. V gave up 2 bases and J gave up 3 bases, with 11 bases separating them. The germline gives CDR1 GTSNPN, CDR2 SVGIG (reference sequence). The length of the CDR3 is 13 residues. CDR3 sequence reads: CAWSLGVDYEQYF. As DNA, the CDR3 is TGTGCCTGGAGTCTTGGGGTCGACTACGAGCAGTACTTC. The full variable domain, completed using reference TRBV30 and TRBJ2-7, is SQTIHQWPATLVQPVGSPLSLECTVEGTSNPNLYWYRQAAGRGLQLLFYSVGIGQISSEVPQNLSASRPQDRQFILSSKKLLLSDSGFYLCAWSLGVDYEQYFGPGTRLTVT.

This clone turned up a few times. Other DNA sequences in the same sample also yield this CDR3. V is TRBV5-1 and J is TRBJ1-1, with D uncertain. CDR1 and CDR2 (germline): SGHRS, YFSETQ. Trimming took off 0 bases at V and 1 base at J, with 7 bases between the two ends. The CDR3 is made up of 14 amino acids. The CDR3 DNA reads as TGCGCCAGCAGCTTGGAGGCAAGGAACACTGAAGCTTTCTTT. Protein sequence: CASSLEARNTEAFF. The variable domain in full, completed from reference TRBV5-1 and TRBJ1-1, reads KAGVTQTPRYLIKTRGQQVTLSCSPISGHRSVSWYQQTPGQGLQFLFEYFSETQRNKGNFPGRFSGRQFSNSRSEMNVSTLELGDSALYLCASSLEARNTEAFFGQGTRLTVV.

In this sample, this clone turned up once. The V and J genes are TRBV6-5 and TRBJ1-2; 10 bases are a match to TRBD1. Per germline, CDR1 MNHEY and CDR2 SVGAGI. The CDR3 consists of 15 residues. V shed 4 bases and J 6 bases; nucleotides not matched to a gene: 8. This CDR3 is CASSSIQDRGDGYTF. Written as DNA, the CDR3 is TGTGCCAGCAGTTCCATCCAGGACAGGGGGGATGGCTACACCTTC.

Points on this clone: The same CDR3 also results from other DNA sequences found in this sample. This chain links TRBV30 with TRBJ1-5; D perhaps matches TRBD1 (5 bases). Germline values: CDR1 GTSNPN, CDR2 SVGIG (reference sequence). V dropped 0 bases and J dropped 7 bases, with 13 bases sitting between them. The CDR3 covers 14 residues. The DNA of the CDR3 is TGTGCCTGGAGTGTAGGACAAGTGGGACAGCCCCAGCATTTT. As protein: CAWSVGQVGQPQHF. The entire variable domain, with the rest obtained from reference TRBV30 and TRBJ1-5, is as follows: SQTIHQWPATLVQPVGSPLSLECTVEGTSNPNLYWYRQAAGRGLQLLFYSVGIGQISSEVPQNLSASRPQDRQFILSSKKLLLSDSGFYLCAWSVGQVGQPQHFGDGTRLSIL.

This chain connects TRBV27 to TRBJ2-5; 9 nucleotides line up with TRBD1. The CDR3 has 14 amino acids. The germline CDR1 and CDR2 sequences are MNHEY and SMNVEV (reference sequence). Germline trimming cut 8 bases from V and 8 bases from J; bases unmatched to any gene: 12. CDR3 amino acids: CASRKGYRGQTQYF. DNA of the CDR3: TGTGCCAGCCGGAAAGGATACAGGGGGCAAACCCAGTACTTC.

This clone was picked up a small number of times. V gene TRBV7-9 combines with J gene TRBJ2-3; D is undetermined. Germline assignment: CDR1 SEHNR and CDR2 FQNEAQ (reference sequence). Trimming pared 3 bases from V and 1 base from J, leaving 8 bases between. The CDR3 runs 14 residues. The CDR3 DNA sequence: TGTGCCAGCAGCTTCCATCGGCGCACAGATACGCAGTATTTT. Translated: CASSFHRRTDTQYF. Looking up the rest from reference TRBV7-9 and TRBJ2-3 gives the full variable domain: DTGVSQNPRHKITKRGQNVTFRCDPISEHNRLYWYRQTLGQGPEFLTYFQNEAQLEKSRLLSDRFSAERPKGSFSTLEIQRTEQGDSAMYLCASSFHRRTDTQYFGPGTRLTVL.

The chain joins TRBV30 to TRBJ1-4; a weak D match, TRBD1 (6 bases). The germline V gene encodes CDR1 GTSNPN and CDR2 SVGIG (reference sequence). The V end lost 1 base, the J end lost 8 bases, and 14 bases lay between the germline ends. The CDR3 has 14 amino acids. The CDR3 protein is CAWSEGGAGEKLFF. CDR3 in DNA: TGTGCCTGGAGTGAGGGGGGCGCAGGGGAAAAACTGTTTTTT.

The chain combines TRBV20-1 with TRBJ1-5; no firm D call. The CDR3 length is 10 residues. Germline V gives CDR1 DFQATT, CDR2 SNEGSKA (reference sequence). V lost 6 bases, J lost 11 bases, and 11 bases lay in between. The CDR3, as DNA: TGCAGTGCGGAGAGGTCAGCCCAGCATTTT. Its translation: CSAERSAQHF.

In regard to this clone: A read error may produce the germline difference seen at one junction end. The chain is built from TRBV29-1 and TRBJ2-3; 8 positions match TRBD2. The germline V gene has CDR1 SQVTM and CDR2 ANQGSEA. The CDR3 spans 13 residues. The CDR3 nucleotides read TGCAGTGCCCTAACGGCCGTAACGGGGGGGCTGGATTTT. Translating gives CSALTAVTGGLDF.

The chain is built from TRBV7-8 and TRBJ1-2; no firm D call. This CDR3 spans 12 amino acids. CDR1 is SGHVS, CDR2 FQNEAQ, per germline. The germline V and J ends were trimmed by 2 bases and 8 bases, with 9 bases remaining between them. CDR3 sequence reads: CASSLSSAGYTF. CDR3 coding DNA: TGTGCCAGCAGCTTAAGCTCCGCCGGCTACACCTTC. Using reference TRBV7-8 and TRBJ1-2 for the parts outside the CDR3, the full variable domain is GAGVSQSPRYKVAKRGQDVALRCDPISGHVSLFWYQQALGQGPEFLTYFQNEAQLDKSGLPSDRFFAERPEGSVSTLKIQRTQQEDSAVYLCASSLSSAGYTFGSGTRLTVV.

The chain has TRBV30 and TRBJ1-6; D unclear. In germline, CDR1 is GTSNPN, CDR2 SVGIG (reference sequence). The CDR3 contains 16 residues. Trimming took off 0 bases at V and 7 bases at J, with 16 bases between the two ends. This CDR3 reads CAWSVGRGSGNSPLHF. The CDR3 region has the DNA TGTGCCTGGAGTGTAGGCCGAGGCAGCGGGAATTCACCCCTCCACTTT.

Here the CDR3 DNA reads TGTGCCACCAGGGACAGGGGAACAGATACGCAGTATTTT. It yields the protein CATRDRGTDTQYF. The V and J genes are TRBV15 and TRBJ2-3, with TRBD1 identical over 9 bases. The germline V gene encodes CDR1 LNHNV and CDR2 YYDKDF (reference sequence). There are 13 residues in the CDR3. The V gene end was trimmed by 6 bases and the J gene end by 3 bases; junction bases not matched to a gene: 1.

There are a few counts of this clone. The chain links TRBV7-9 to TRBJ1-6; 7 nucleotides align to TRBD1. Germline loops: CDR1 SEHNR, CDR2 FQNEAQ (reference sequence). J lost 5 bases, V lost 5 bases, and 18 bases had no gene match. The CDR3 totals 19 residues. The CDR3 DNA sequence: TGTGCCAGCAGCCCCCTCACTGTAAGGGGGCGGGTTGATAATTCACCCCTCCACTTT. Its translation: CASSPLTVRGRVDNSPLHF.

The chain recombines TRBV29-1 with TRBJ1-4; a possible D gene is TRBD1 (6 bases). The CDR3 sequence is 14 residues long. Germline values: CDR1 SQVTM, CDR2 ANQGSEA. The V end was cut by 4 bases, the J end by 8 bases, with 17 bases between. CDR3 residues: CSVGQPIRGEKLFF. Written as DNA, the CDR3 is TGCAGCGTTGGCCAACCTATCAGGGGCGAAAAACTGTTTTTT.

This clone was found a few times. V gene TRBV29-1 combines with J gene TRBJ2-7; 9 nucleotides line up with TRBD1. V lost 2 bases, J lost 5 bases, and 4 bases stayed unmatched. Germline V gene lookup returns CDR1 SQVTM and CDR2 ANQGSEA. CDR3 length: 13 residues. The CDR3 region has the DNA TGCAGCGTTGAAAGGGACAGGGACCACGAGCAGTACTTC. Translating it yields CSVERDRDHEQYF.

This clone was detected only a few times. The V gene is TRBV9, the J gene TRBJ2-3, with D hard to call. This CDR3 is 14 amino acids long. Trimming cost V 3 bases and J 0 bases, with 8 bases left between them. Per the germline V gene, CDR1 is SGDLS and CDR2 is YYNGEE. CDR3 residues: CASSDVASTDTQYF. In DNA form, the CDR3 reads TGTGCCAGCAGCGACGTAGCTAGCACAGATACGCAGTATTTT.

The V call is TRBV30, the J call TRBJ2-5, with D perhaps TRBD2 (6 bases). Germline lookup yields CDR1 GTSNPN and CDR2 SVGIG (reference sequence). The germline V and J ends were trimmed by 3 bases and 2 bases, with 13 bases remaining between them. The CDR3 spans 14 residues. The CDR3 DNA is TGTGCCTGGAGAGTGGTCGGGAGACAAGAGACCCAGTACTTC. Translation gives CAWRVVGRQETQYF.